These 29 T cell receptor beta chains were sequenced from one sample in a study of shared clonotypes between healthy human individuals. Profiling relied on immunoSEQ multiplex PCR, and the TCRdb table lists in-frame clones only, not all of them. The table records more than 600,000 clones, around 90% of them present only once. Only CD45RO-negative cells positively selected for CCR7 counted as naive CD8 cells, so terminally differentiated effector memory CD45RA+ cells were excluded. Material for sequencing was naive CD8+ T cells sorted from blood. Every receptor here comes from a man between 25 and 39 years old in good health.

The chain recombines TRBV6-1 with TRBJ2-7; the D is unclear. This CDR3 is built from 11 residues. V lost 2 bases to trimming and J lost 7 bases, with 6 bases between them. Germline assignment: CDR1 MNHNS and CDR2 SASEGT. The CDR3 bases are TGTGCCAGCAGTGAAAACGGAGAGCAGTACTTC. Amino acids: CASSENGEQYF.

The rearrangement joins TRBV27 to TRBJ1-6, with TRBD1 identical over 7 bases. The CDR3 consists of 19 residues. Germline V lookup: CDR1 MNHEY, CDR2 SMNVEV (reference sequence). J gave up 7 bases and V 5 bases, and 20 bases lay outside the gene matches. The CDR3 loop reads CASSPNLTPLGQRNSPLHF. The CDR3 DNA reads TGTGCCAGCAGTCCCAACCTAACCCCCCTGGGACAGAGAAATTCACCCCTCCACTTT.

This chain uses TRBV27 with TRBJ1-1; no firm D call. Germline-derived CDR1 and CDR2 are MNHEY and SMNVEV (reference sequence). Trimming cost V 10 bases and J 1 base, with 13 bases left between them. This CDR3 comprises 13 residues. CDR3 sequence (DNA): TGTGCCACCAAATACGGGCCGAACACTGAAGCTTTCTTT. Translating it yields CATKYGPNTEAFF.

V usage is TRBV5-1 and J usage is TRBJ2-5, with 11 bases lining up with TRBD2. CDR3 length equals 16 residues. The germline gives CDR1 SGHRS, CDR2 YFSETQ. V trimming: 4 bases; J trimming: 3 bases; junction bases outside the gene matches: 8. As DNA, the CDR3 is TGCGCCAGCAGCCGCTCCTTGGGACTAGCGGAAGAGACCCAGTACTTC. Translation: CASSRSLGLAEETQYF.

This chain uses TRBV18 with TRBJ2-5; D is possibly TRBD1 (6 bases). Between the trimmed V and J ends, which lost 6 bases and 3 bases, there was a span of 17 bases. This CDR3 is 15 amino acids long. Germline lookup yields CDR1 KGHSH and CDR2 LQKENI. DNA for the CDR3: TGTGCCAGCTCTCACGACCGGGACACCAAAGAGACCCAGTACTTC. Its translation is CASSHDRDTKETQYF.

This clone was recorded a few times. V gene TRBV9 combines with J gene TRBJ2-2, with 9 bases fitting TRBD1. Germline lookup yields CDR1 SGDLS and CDR2 YYNGEE. V was clipped by 3 bases and J by 4 bases; unmatched bases: 10. This CDR3 contains 17 residues. This chain's CDR3 is CASSAPHGTGLTGELFF. CDR3 in DNA: TGTGCCAGCAGCGCTCCCCATGGGACAGGGCTCACCGGGGAGCTGTTTTTT.

This chain joins TRBV27 and TRBJ1-1; D is perhaps TRBD1 (6 bases). Germline lookup yields CDR1 MNHEY and CDR2 SMNVEV (reference sequence). This CDR3 has 14 amino acids. The V end was cut by 8 bases, the J end by 2 bases, with 15 bases between. This CDR3 reads CASRPGVFNTEAFF. CDR3 nucleotides: TGTGCCAGCCGACCAGGGGTTTTTAACACTGAAGCTTTCTTT.

Remarks on this clone: The same CDR3 arises from other DNA sequences in this sample as well. This chain connects TRBV7-6 to TRBJ2-7; the match to TRBD2 covers 9 bases. This CDR3 is 15 amino acids long. After removal of 1 base from V and 2 bases from J, the junction contained 3 bases not matched to a gene. Germline loops: CDR1 SGHVS, CDR2 FNYEAQ. The CDR3 is CASSLEAGGAYEQYF. The CDR3 DNA is TGTGCCAGCAGCTTAGAGGCGGGAGGGGCCTACGAGCAGTACTTC.

The V gene is TRBV7-9, the J gene TRBJ2-3, with 7 bases fitting TRBD2. J lost 9 bases, V lost 0 bases, and 3 bases had no gene match. CDR3 size: 13 residues. Germline CDR1 SEHNR, CDR2 FQNEAQ (reference sequence). CDR3 in DNA: TGTGCCAGCAGCTTAGCACTGGGAGGGACGCAGTATTTT. Protein product: CASSLALGGTQYF.

The chain has TRBV19 and TRBJ2-1; maybe TRBD1 (5 bases). Trimming took off 3 bases at V and 2 bases at J, with 14 bases between the two ends. The CDR3 has 16 residues. From germline, CDR1 is LNHDA and CDR2 SQIVND (reference sequence). The CDR3 reads CASSMVYGQTYNEQFF. The CDR3 nucleotides are TGTGCCAGTAGTATGGTTTATGGACAAACCTACAATGAGCAGTTCTTC.

The chain has TRBV13 and TRBJ1-2; D is ambiguous. From germline, CDR1 is PRHDT and CDR2 FYEKMQ (reference sequence). CDR3 size: 14 residues. Trimming pared 0 bases from V and 6 bases from J, leaving 11 bases between. The DNA of the CDR3 is TGTGCCAGCAGCTTAGGCGGCACTGGGGATGGCTACACCTTC. Encoded protein: CASSLGGTGDGYTF.

The chain joins TRBV2 to TRBJ1-1; the D gene is possibly TRBD1 (5 bases). In germline, CDR1 is SNHLY, CDR2 FYNNEI. V lost 6 bases to trimming and J lost 9 bases, with 14 bases between them. The CDR3 consists of 12 residues. The CDR3 sequence: CASSDSDAKAFF. CDR3 nucleotide sequence: TGTGCCAGCAGCGACAGCGATGCAAAAGCTTTCTTT.

This chain joins TRBV7-9 and TRBJ2-7, with D perhaps being TRBD1 or TRBD2 (6 bases each). The CDR3 is 16 residues long. Germline V gene sequence: CDR1 SEHNR, CDR2 FQNEAQ (reference sequence). V gave up 1 base and J gave up 7 bases, with 20 bases separating them. CDR3 residues: CASSLDDSPGAEEQYF. CDR3 DNA: TGTGCCAGCAGCTTAGACGATTCACCGGGGGCCGAGGAGCAGTACTTC.

The J gene is TRBJ1-1, the V gene TRBV6-5; D might be TRBD1 (6 bases). The germline gives CDR1 MNHEY, CDR2 SVGAGI. V dropped 8 bases and J dropped 8 bases, with 18 bases sitting between them. This CDR3 region has 13 residues. Here the CDR3 reads CASLMGPGAEAFF. The CDR3 bases are TGTGCCAGCCTTATGGGCCCGGGGGCAGAAGCTTTCTTT.

This clone has only one observation. V usage is TRBV6-5 and J usage is TRBJ1-5, with D unresolved. From germline, CDR1 is MNHEY and CDR2 SVGAGI. The CDR3 loop spans 12 amino acids. Trimming cost V 2 bases and J 9 bases, with 8 bases left between them. CDR3 in amino acids: CASSYGPGPQHF. In DNA, the CDR3 is TGTGCCAGCAGTTACGGTCCGGGGCCCCAGCATTTT.

About this clone: The sample has other DNA sequences that encode this CDR3 too. The chain employs TRBV9 and TRBJ2-3, with a tentative D call TRBD2 (6 bases). Trimming took 0 bases from V and 1 from J, leaving 9 bases between them. The CDR3 length is 15 residues. Germline CDR1 is SGDLS and CDR2 is YYNGEE. The CDR3 DNA follows: TGTGCCAGCAGCGTAGATGGAGGGGGCACAGATACGCAGTATTTT. Its protein product is CASSVDGGGTDTQYF.

The V call is TRBV4-1, the J call TRBJ2-5; D unresolved. Looked up from germline, CDR1 is MGHRA and CDR2 is YSYEKL. With 4 bases removed from V and 2 bases from J, the gap between germline ends came to 8 bases. The CDR3 sequence is 13 residues long. The CDR3 DNA sequence: TGCGCCAGCAGCCCAGAGAATCAAGAGACCCAGTACTTC. Residues: CASSPENQETQYF.

The V gene is TRBV30, the J gene TRBJ1-2, with 9 bases fitting TRBD1. The CDR3 sequence is 11 residues long. With V trimmed by 5 bases and J by 8 bases, 3 bases remained unmatched. Germline CDR1 GTSNPN, CDR2 SVGIG (reference sequence). The DNA for the CDR3 is TGTGCCTGGGGGACAGGGAACGGCTACACCTTC. This gives the protein CAWGTGNGYTF.

The chain links TRBV29-1 to TRBJ2-5; TRBD2 agrees at 11 bases. The ends lost 5 bases at V and 2 bases at J; junction bases unmatched: 1. The germline CDR1 and CDR2 sequences are SQVTM and ANQGSEA. This CDR3 is 13 amino acids long. The CDR3 region has the DNA TGCAGCGTTCGACTAGCGGGGCAAGAGACCCAGTACTTC. The encoded protein is CSVRLAGQETQYF. The full variable domain, with the rest looked up from reference TRBV29-1 and TRBJ2-5, is SAVISQKPSRDICQRGTSLTIQCQVDSQVTMMFWYRQQPGQSLTLIATANQGSEATYESGFVIDKFPISRPNLTFSTLTVSNMSPEDSSIYLCSVRLAGQETQYFGPGTRLLVL.

Concerning this clone: The same CDR3 can be traced to other DNA sequences in this sample. The rearrangement links TRBV7-9 to TRBJ1-1; the D gene is possibly TRBD1 (5 bases). The CDR3 is made up of 14 amino acids. V lost 1 base and J 2 bases, leaving 8 bases between the germline ends. Germline V CDR1 and CDR2: SEHNR, FQNEAQ (reference sequence). DNA of the CDR3: TGTGCCAGCAGCTTAGGGGGGACTAACACTGAAGCTTTCTTT. Translated, it gives CASSLGGTNTEAFF. The entire variable domain, with the rest obtained from reference TRBV7-9 and TRBJ1-1, is as follows: DTGVSQNPRHKITKRGQNVTFRCDPISEHNRLYWYRQTLGQGPEFLTYFQNEAQLEKSRLLSDRFSAERPKGSFSTLEIQRTEQGDSAMYLCASSLGGTNTEAFFGQGTRLTVV.

Turning to this clone: Germline is not matched at one junction end, which may reflect a read error. This rearrangement joins TRBV9 to TRBJ2-3; 8 bases are shared with TRBD2. The CDR3 length is 15 residues. Per germline, CDR1 SGDLS and CDR2 YYNGEE. Here the CDR3 reads CASIVGLAGTDTQYF. The CDR3 coding sequence is TGTGCCAGCATCGTAGGTCTAGCGGGTACAGATACGCAGTATTTT.

The genes are TRBV30 and TRBJ2-1, with D perhaps TRBD2 (6 bases). This CDR3 spans 14 amino acids. Per the germline V gene, CDR1 is GTSNPN and CDR2 is SVGIG (reference sequence). Trimming removed 1 base at V and 8 bases at J, with 15 bases between. The CDR3, as DNA: TGTGCCTGGAGTGCTCGGGACTTGGGGCATGAGCAGTTCTTC. This codes for CAWSARDLGHEQFF.

This chain links TRBV28 with TRBJ2-3; D is perhaps TRBD2 (5 bases). Germline CDR1 MDHEN, CDR2 SYDVKM. CDR3 length equals 13 residues. Trimming removed 3 bases from V and 5 bases from J, with 9 bases in between. The DNA of the CDR3 is TGTGCCAGCAGTTTTTTCCGGGGAGATACGCAGTATTTT. It codes for CASSFFRGDTQYF.

Notes on this clone: The junction departs from the called germline gene at one end, perhaps through a read error. The V and J genes are TRBV20-1 and TRBJ2-3, with D hard to call. Germline values: CDR1 DFQATT, CDR2 SNEGSKA (reference sequence). CDR3 size: 11 residues. This CDR3 is CSARTTAQYVF. In nucleotides, the CDR3 is TGCAGTGCTAGAACCACCGCCCAGTATGTTTTT.

In its sample, this clone was seen once. This chain connects TRBV28 to TRBJ2-3; weak D call: TRBD2 (5 bases). This CDR3 spans 14 amino acids. The germline V gene encodes CDR1 MDHEN and CDR2 SYDVKM. With 9 bases removed from V and 2 bases from J, the gap between germline ends came to 15 bases. CDR3 sequence: CASSRPGSTDTQYF. CDR3 DNA sequence: TGTGCCAGTTCTCGGCCGGGATCCACAGATACGCAGTATTTT.

This clone occurred a few times. The chain recombines TRBV7-9 with TRBJ2-1, with unresolved D. CDR1 and CDR2 from the germline V gene are SEHNR and FQNEAQ (reference sequence). The V and J ends lost 1 base and 5 bases respectively, with 12 bases between them. This CDR3 is built from 15 residues. CDR3 sequence: CASSLEFGYHNEQFF. CDR3 nucleotides: TGTGCCAGCAGCTTAGAATTCGGATATCACAATGAGCAGTTCTTC.

The chain couples TRBV12-5 to TRBJ2-3; D not resolved. CDR1 is LGHNT, CDR2 FRNRAP, per germline. The CDR3 spans 16 residues. V lost 6 bases and J 4 bases, leaving 20 bases between the germline ends. CDR3 bases: TGTGCTAGTGGCTTCCCGGGTCCACGGTGGGCAGATACGCAGTATTTT. Encoded protein: CASGFPGPRWADTQYF.

This clone was counted once. The rearrangement links TRBV7-2 to TRBJ2-3; D perhaps matches TRBD1 (6 bases). The V end lost 2 bases, the J end lost 0 bases, and 15 bases lay between the germline ends. CDR1 is SGHTA and CDR2 is FQGNSA in the germline V gene. The CDR3 is 17 residues long. Here the CDR3 reads CASSLRGGATSTDTQYF. The CDR3 DNA reads TGTGCCAGCAGCTTACGTGGGGGCGCTACTAGCACAGATACGCAGTATTTT.

This chain uses TRBV5-1 with TRBJ2-7; D is ambiguous. Trimming shortened V by 1 base and J by 2 bases, and 10 bases separated the two germline ends. The CDR3 runs 14 residues. Germline V gives CDR1 SGHRS, CDR2 YFSETQ. The CDR3 nucleotides are TGCGCCAGCAGCTTGTGGGGATCCCCCTACGAGCAGTACTTC. Translation: CASSLWGSPYEQYF.